One sample yielded the 14 T cell receptor beta chains listed below, sequenced in a study of shared T cell receptors in the human thymus (dated by TCRdb to the early 2020s). Library construction relied on the immunoSEQ multiplex PCR assay. The source is immuneACCESS, and TCRdb retained only in-frame sequences with V and J called. Part of the clones is not carried over; for the studies checked, unresolved V genes explain less than half of this, and the remainder is unexplained. The sample contains over 650,000 clones, around 87% of them found a single time. Of the sample, under 0.01% is held by the ten largest clones. These data are also associated with another study on human thymus T cells.

The sample consisted of thymocytes. All receptors come from a boy in the first two years of life with a congenital heart defect. Donor details come from another sample of the same person, matched by shared clones.

The chain links TRBV13 to TRBJ2-3, with 10 bases fitting TRBD2. The CDR3 loop spans 16 amino acids. Germline V gene sequence: CDR1 PRHDT, CDR2 FYEKMQ (reference sequence). V lost 5 bases and J lost 4; bases outside the gene matches: 9. The CDR3 loop reads CASSPTRAGGPDTQYF. The CDR3 DNA follows: TGTGCCAGCAGCCCAACACGAGCGGGGGGGCCAGATACGCAGTATTTT.

V and J are TRBV28 and TRBJ1-2; 9 positions match TRBD1. The V gene end was trimmed by 8 bases and the J gene end by 7 bases; junction bases not matched to a gene: 11. Germline-derived CDR1 and CDR2 are MDHEN and SYDVKM. CDR3 length: 14 residues. The CDR3 here is CASLKRTGEGGYTF. The CDR3 nucleotides are TGTGCCAGCTTGAAGCGGACAGGGGAGGGTGGCTACACCTTC.

The rearrangement joins TRBV7-8 to TRBJ2-2; no definite D call. V lost 2 bases and J lost 3, with 7 bases in between. Germline lookup yields CDR1 SGHVS and CDR2 FQNEAQ. The CDR3 loop spans 14 amino acids. Written as DNA, the CDR3 is TGTGCCAGCAGCTTATGTCGGGACACCGGGGAGCTGTTTTTT. Translation: CASSLCRDTGELFF.

The chain couples TRBV2 to TRBJ2-7; tentative D call: TRBD1 (5 bases). The ends were cut back, 8 bases at V and 9 bases at J, with 11 bases in the middle. This CDR3 has 10 amino acids. CDR1 SNHLY and CDR2 FYNNEI come from the germline V gene. CDR3 amino acids: CASGRVSQYF. CDR3 DNA: TGTGCCAGCGGCAGGGTTTCGCAGTACTTC.

The chain has TRBV27 and TRBJ1-6; possible D gene TRBD1, 6 bases. The CDR3 has 16 residues. Germline CDR1 and CDR2: MNHEY and SMNVEV (reference sequence). V lost 6 bases to trimming and J lost 5 bases, with 17 bases between them. As DNA, the CDR3 is TGTGCCAGCAGATCTACCCCGGGACACAATAATTCACCCCTCCACTTT. Encoded protein: CASRSTPGHNNSPLHF.

The chain has TRBV11-2 and TRBJ1-6; no reliable D call. Germline V gives CDR1 SGHAT, CDR2 FQNNGV. Trimming took 5 bases from V and 8 from J, leaving 22 bases between them. There are 17 residues in the CDR3. CDR3 nucleotide sequence: TGTGCCAGCAGCCCCCGGACTAGACCCGGGAGGGATTCACCCCTCCACTTT. It translates to CASSPRTRPGRDSPLHF.

The chain links TRBV5-1 to TRBJ2-3, with 10 nucleotides matching TRBD1. The CDR3 is 16 residues long. The V and J ends lost 4 bases and 3 bases, in that order; junction bases with no gene match: 8. Germline assignment: CDR1 SGHRS and CDR2 YFSETQ. CDR3 loop: CASSRDRGNFTDTQYF. In nucleotides, the CDR3 is TGCGCCAGCAGCCGGGACAGGGGCAATTTTACAGATACGCAGTATTTT.

V and J are TRBV19 and TRBJ2-5; D is unclear. Trimming pared 7 bases from V and 2 bases from J, leaving 14 bases between. Germline V gene data show CDR1 as LNHDA and CDR2 as SQIVND (reference sequence). The CDR3 is 14 residues long. In nucleotides, the CDR3 is TGTGCCAGTAAAGCGAGAGGTCGACAAGAGACCCAGTACTTC. Encoded protein: CASKARGRQETQYF. Drawing the rest from reference TRBV19 and TRBJ2-5, the complete variable domain is DGGITQSPKYLFRKEGQNVTLSCEQNLNHDAMYWYRQDPGQGLRLIYYSQIVNDFQKGDIAEGYSVSREKKESFPLTVTSAQKNPTAFYLCASKARGRQETQYFGPGTRLLVL.

This clone was picked up a small number of times. This chain uses TRBV28 with TRBJ1-1, with TRBD1 as a possible D gene (5 bases). V was trimmed by 2 bases and J by 1 base, leaving 8 bases between them. The CDR3 spans 14 residues. Germline assignment: CDR1 MDHEN and CDR2 SYDVKM. The CDR3 loop reads CASSLAGSNTEAFF. CDR3 DNA sequence: TGTGCCAGCAGTTTAGCAGGGTCGAACACTGAAGCTTTCTTT. Using reference TRBV28 and TRBJ1-1 for the parts outside the CDR3, the full variable domain is DVKVTQSSRYLVKRTGEKVFLECVQDMDHENMFWYRQDPGLGLRLIYFSYDVKMKEKGDIPEGYSVSREKKERFSLILESASTNQTSMYLCASSLAGSNTEAFFGQGTRLTVV.

The chain is built from TRBV28 and TRBJ2-7; 9 bases align to TRBD2. The CDR3 sequence is 19 residues long. CDR1 MDHEN and CDR2 SYDVKM come from the germline V gene. Trimming cost V 3 bases and J 0 bases; bases outside gene matches: 15. This CDR3 reads CASSLGEGTSGRSSYEQYF. The CDR3 nucleotides are TGTGCCAGCAGTTTGGGGGAGGGCACTAGCGGGCGAAGCTCCTACGAGCAGTACTTC.

The chain carries TRBV10-1 and TRBJ2-5, with 7 bases aligning to TRBD1. Unmatched junction bases numbered 12, after V lost 0 bases and J lost 5 bases. Germline values: CDR1 WNHNN, CDR2 SYGVQD (reference sequence). The CDR3 contains 17 residues. In DNA form, the CDR3 reads TGCGCCAGCAGTGAGTCGACAGGGATCTCACCAAGGGAGACCCAGTACTTC. This sequence encodes CASSESTGISPRETQYF.

This chain joins TRBV19 and TRBJ1-1, with D possibly being TRBD1 (5 bases). The CDR3 is 14 residues long. Per germline, CDR1 LNHDA and CDR2 SQIVND (reference sequence). V was pared by 5 bases and J by 4 bases, with 14 bases between. This CDR3 is CASSYQEGTTEAFF. CDR3 bases: TGTGCCAGTAGTTATCAGGAGGGGACCACTGAAGCTTTCTTT.

The rearrangement uses TRBV27 and TRBJ2-7, with 9 bases fitting TRBD1. Germline values: CDR1 MNHEY, CDR2 SMNVEV (reference sequence). Losses at the gene ends were 4 bases for V and 5 bases for J; bases not matched to a gene: 9. This CDR3 has 15 residues. CDR3 sequence (DNA): TGTGCCAGCAGTTCGAATCCCGGGACAGGGCACGAGCAGTACTTC. Translated, it gives CASSSNPGTGHEQYF.

The rearrangement joins TRBV9 to TRBJ2-3; 11 bases map to TRBD2. With 4 bases clipped from V and 3 bases from J, the junction kept 1 base outside the gene matches. The V gene's germline CDR1 is SGDLS and CDR2 YYNGEE. The CDR3 spans 14 residues. This chain's CDR3 is CASSRLAGTDTQYF. The CDR3 nucleotides are TGTGCCAGCAGCCGACTAGCGGGAACAGATACGCAGTATTTT.